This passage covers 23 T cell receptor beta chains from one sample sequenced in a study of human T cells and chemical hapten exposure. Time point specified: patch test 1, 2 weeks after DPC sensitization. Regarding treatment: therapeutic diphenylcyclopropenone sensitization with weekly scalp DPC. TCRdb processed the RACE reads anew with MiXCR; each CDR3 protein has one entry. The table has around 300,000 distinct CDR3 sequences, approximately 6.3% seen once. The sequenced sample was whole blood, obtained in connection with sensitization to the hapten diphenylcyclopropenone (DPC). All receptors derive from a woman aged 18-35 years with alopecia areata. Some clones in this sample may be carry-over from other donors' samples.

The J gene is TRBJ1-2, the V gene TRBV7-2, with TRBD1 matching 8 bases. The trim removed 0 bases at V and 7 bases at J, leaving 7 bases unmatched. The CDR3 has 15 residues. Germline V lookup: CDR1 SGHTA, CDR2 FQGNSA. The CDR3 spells CASSLAAGGAAGYTF. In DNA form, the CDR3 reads TGTGCCAGCAGCTTAGCGGCAGGGGGCGCGGCTGGCTACACCTTC.

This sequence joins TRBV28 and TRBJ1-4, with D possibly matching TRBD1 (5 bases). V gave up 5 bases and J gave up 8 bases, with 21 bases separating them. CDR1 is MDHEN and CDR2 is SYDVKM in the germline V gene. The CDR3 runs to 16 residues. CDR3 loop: CASSPGNTGREEKLFF. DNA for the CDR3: TGTGCCAGCAGTCCGGGGAACACAGGACGGGAAGAAAAACTGTTTTTT.

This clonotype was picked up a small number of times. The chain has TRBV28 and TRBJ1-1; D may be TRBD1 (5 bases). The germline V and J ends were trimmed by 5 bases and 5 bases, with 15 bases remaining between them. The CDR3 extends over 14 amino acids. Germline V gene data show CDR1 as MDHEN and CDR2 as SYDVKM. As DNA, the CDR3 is TGTGCCAGCAGTCCGGGAGGAGGGGAGACTGAAGCTTTCTTT. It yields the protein CASSPGGGETEAFF. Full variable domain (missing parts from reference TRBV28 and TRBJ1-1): DVKVTQSSRYLVKRTGEKVFLECVQDMDHENMFWYRQDPGLGLRLIYFSYDVKMKEKGDIPEGYSVSREKKERFSLILESASTNQTSMYLCASSPGGGETEAFFGQGTRLTVV.

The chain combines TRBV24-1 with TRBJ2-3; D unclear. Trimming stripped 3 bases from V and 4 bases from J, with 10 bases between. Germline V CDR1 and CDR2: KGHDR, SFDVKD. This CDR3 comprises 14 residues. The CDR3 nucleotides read TGTGCCACCAGTGATGGGTTGGGTTCAGATACGCAGTATTTT. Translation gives CATSDGLGSDTQYF.

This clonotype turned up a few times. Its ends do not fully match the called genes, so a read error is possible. The CDR3 is CASSQVYHIF. The CDR3, as DNA: TGTGCCAGCAGCCAAGTGTATCACATTTTC. The V gene is TRBV4-2, the J gene TRBJ1-2; D remains ambiguous. CDR3 length: 10 amino acids. Germline-derived CDR1 and CDR2 are LGHNA and YNFKEQ.

The CDR3 nucleotides are TGTGCCAGCAGTTTAAGGGTCCGGGGCTACACCTTC. Translated: CASSLRVRGYTF. This chain links TRBV12-3 or TRBV12-4 with TRBJ1-2; D not certain. Trimming shortened V by 2 bases and J by 8 bases, and 9 bases separated the two germline ends. The CDR3 is 12 residues long.

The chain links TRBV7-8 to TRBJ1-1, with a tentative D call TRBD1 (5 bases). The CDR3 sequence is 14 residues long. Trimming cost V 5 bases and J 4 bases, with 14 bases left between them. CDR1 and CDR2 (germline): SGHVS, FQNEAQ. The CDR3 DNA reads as TGTGCCAGCAGCCCCTTGGGGACCCCCACTGAAGCTTTCTTT. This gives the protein CASSPLGTPTEAFF.

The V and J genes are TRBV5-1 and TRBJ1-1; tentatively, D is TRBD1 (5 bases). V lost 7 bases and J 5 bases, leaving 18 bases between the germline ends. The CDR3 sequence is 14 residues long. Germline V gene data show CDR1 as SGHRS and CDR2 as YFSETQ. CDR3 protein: CASRPQGVSTEAFF. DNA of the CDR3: TGCGCCAGCCGTCCACAAGGGGTTTCAACTGAAGCTTTCTTT.

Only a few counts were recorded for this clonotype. CDR3 amino acids: CASSEYTGNEQFF. CDR3 nucleotide sequence: TGTGCCAGCAGTGAATATACGGGGAATGAGCAGTTCTTC. The chain couples TRBV25-1 to TRBJ2-1; TRBD2 is a possible D gene (5 bases). Germline V CDR1 and CDR2: MGHDK, SYGVNS. Trimming stripped 0 bases from V and 7 bases from J, with 7 bases between. The CDR3 has 13 residues.

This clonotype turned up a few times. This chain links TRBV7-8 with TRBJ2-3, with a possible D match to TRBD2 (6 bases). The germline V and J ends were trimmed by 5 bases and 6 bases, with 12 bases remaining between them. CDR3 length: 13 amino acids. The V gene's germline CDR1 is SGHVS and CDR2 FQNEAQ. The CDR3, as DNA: TGTGCCAGCAGCGGAGGGACGGCGGATACGCAGTATTTT. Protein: CASSGGTADTQYF.

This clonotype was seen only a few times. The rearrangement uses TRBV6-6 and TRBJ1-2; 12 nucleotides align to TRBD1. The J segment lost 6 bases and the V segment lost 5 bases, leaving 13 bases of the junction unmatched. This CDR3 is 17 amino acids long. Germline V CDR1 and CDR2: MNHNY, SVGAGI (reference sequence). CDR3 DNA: TGTGCCAGCAGTCCGGACCTGGGACAGGGGGCTGGAAATGGCTACACCTTC. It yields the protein CASSPDLGQGAGNGYTF.

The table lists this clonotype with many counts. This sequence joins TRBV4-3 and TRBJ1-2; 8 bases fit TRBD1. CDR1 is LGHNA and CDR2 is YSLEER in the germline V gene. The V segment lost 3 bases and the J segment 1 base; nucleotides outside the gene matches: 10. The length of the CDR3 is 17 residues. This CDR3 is CASSQTEGQAVNYGYTF. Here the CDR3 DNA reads TGCGCCAGCAGCCAGACAGAGGGACAGGCCGTTAACTATGGCTACACCTTC.

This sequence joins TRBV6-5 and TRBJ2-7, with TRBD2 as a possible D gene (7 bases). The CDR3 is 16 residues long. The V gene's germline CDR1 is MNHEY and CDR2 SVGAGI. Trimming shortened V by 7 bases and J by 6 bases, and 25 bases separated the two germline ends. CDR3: CASTNPLPGGGGEQYF. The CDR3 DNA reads TGTGCCAGCACTAACCCGCTACCTGGGGGGGGCGGCGAGCAGTACTTC.

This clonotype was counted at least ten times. In DNA form, the CDR3 reads TGCGCCAGCAGCTCCCTCCAGGGAGATACGCAGTATTTT. This encodes CASSSLQGDTQYF. V and J are TRBV5-1 and TRBJ2-3, with D possibly matching TRBD1 (5 bases). V lost 3 bases and J 5 bases, leaving 10 bases between the germline ends. CDR3 length: 13 amino acids. The germline gives CDR1 SGHRS, CDR2 YFSETQ.

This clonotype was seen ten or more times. This CDR3 is CASSPPTGATGEQYF. The DNA for the CDR3 is TGTGCCAGCTCACCACCCACCGGAGCTACCGGCGAGCAGTACTTC. The rearrangement links TRBV18 to TRBJ2-7; D call uncertain. Trimming took off 0 bases at V and 6 bases at J, with 15 bases between the two ends. CDR1 is KGHSH, CDR2 LQKENI, per germline. The CDR3 runs to 15 residues.

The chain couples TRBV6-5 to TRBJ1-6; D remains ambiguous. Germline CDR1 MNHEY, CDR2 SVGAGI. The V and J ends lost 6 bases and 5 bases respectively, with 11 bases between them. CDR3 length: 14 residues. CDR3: CASRKEFNNSPLHF. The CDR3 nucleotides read TGTGCCAGCAGGAAGGAGTTTAATAATTCACCCCTCCACTTT.

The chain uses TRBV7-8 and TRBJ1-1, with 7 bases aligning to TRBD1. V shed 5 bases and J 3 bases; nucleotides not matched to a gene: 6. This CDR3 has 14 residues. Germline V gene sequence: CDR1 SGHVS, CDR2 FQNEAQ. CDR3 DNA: TGTGCCAGCAGCACGGGGGACAGTTACACTGAAGCTTTCTTT. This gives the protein CASSTGDSYTEAFF.

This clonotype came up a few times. The CDR3 nucleotides are TGTGCCAGCAGCCCCCCGCTCGATTCACCCCTCCACTTT. Protein sequence: CASSPPLDSPLHF. V gene TRBV14 combines with J gene TRBJ1-6; no reliable D call. V was shortened by 4 bases and J by 8 bases, with 9 bases between the two germline ends. The CDR3 consists of 13 residues. Germline V gives CDR1 SGHDN, CDR2 FVKESK.

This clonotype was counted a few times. The CDR3 is CASSHRGTLNTGELFF. CDR3 bases: TGCGCCAGCAGCCACCGCGGGACACTGAACACCGGGGAGCTGTTTTTT. This sequence joins TRBV4-3 and TRBJ2-2, with D perhaps matching TRBD1 or TRBD2 (6 bases each). V gave up 3 bases and J gave up 1 base, with 12 bases separating them. The CDR3 sequence is 16 residues long. Germline CDR1 is LGHNA and CDR2 is YSLEER.

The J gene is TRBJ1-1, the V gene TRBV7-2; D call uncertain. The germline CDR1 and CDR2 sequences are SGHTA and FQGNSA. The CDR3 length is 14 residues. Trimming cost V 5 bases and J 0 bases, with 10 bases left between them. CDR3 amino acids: CASSGLTVNTEAFF. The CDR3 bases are TGTGCCAGCAGCGGGCTTACAGTGAACACTGAAGCTTTCTTT.

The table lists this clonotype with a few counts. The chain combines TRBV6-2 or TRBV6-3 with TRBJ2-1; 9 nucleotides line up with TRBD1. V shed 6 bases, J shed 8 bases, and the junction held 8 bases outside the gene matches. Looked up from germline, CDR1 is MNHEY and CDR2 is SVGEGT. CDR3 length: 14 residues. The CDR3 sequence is CASSRDREVDEQFF. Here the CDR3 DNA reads TGTGCCAGCAGCCGGGACAGGGAGGTGGATGAGCAGTTCTTC.

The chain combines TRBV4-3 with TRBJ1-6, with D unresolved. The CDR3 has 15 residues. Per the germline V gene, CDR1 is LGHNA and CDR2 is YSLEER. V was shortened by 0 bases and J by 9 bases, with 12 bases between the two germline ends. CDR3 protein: CASSQDWGWGSPLHF. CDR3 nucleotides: TGCGCCAGCAGCCAAGATTGGGGTTGGGGTTCACCCCTCCACTTT.

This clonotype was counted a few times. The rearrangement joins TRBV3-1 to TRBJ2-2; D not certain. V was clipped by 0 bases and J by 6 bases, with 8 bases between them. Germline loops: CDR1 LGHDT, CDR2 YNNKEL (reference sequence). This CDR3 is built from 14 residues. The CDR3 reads CASSQDSASGELFF. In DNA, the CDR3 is TGTGCCAGCAGCCAAGACTCAGCGTCCGGGGAGCTGTTTTTT.